This T cell receptor (beta chain) stems from a study of blood T cell repertoires in COVID-19. Clones were sequenced by immunoSEQ multiplex PCR, and TCRdb holds only the in-frame ones, with some missing. The sample has approximately 69,000 clones; more than 70% are singletons. V lost 10 bases to trimming and J lost 4 bases; unmatched junction nucleotides: 5. CDR1 and CDR2 from the germline V gene are SNHLY and FYNNEI. This CDR3 has 13 residues. The source is a human donor in a cohort sampled during active COVID-19. The chain links TRBV2 to TRBJ2-2; 8 nucleotides line up with TRBD1. The sample was peripheral blood. CDR3 bases: TGTGCCACCGGACAGGGACCCACCGGGGAGCTGTTTTTT. This translates into CATGQGPTGELFF.